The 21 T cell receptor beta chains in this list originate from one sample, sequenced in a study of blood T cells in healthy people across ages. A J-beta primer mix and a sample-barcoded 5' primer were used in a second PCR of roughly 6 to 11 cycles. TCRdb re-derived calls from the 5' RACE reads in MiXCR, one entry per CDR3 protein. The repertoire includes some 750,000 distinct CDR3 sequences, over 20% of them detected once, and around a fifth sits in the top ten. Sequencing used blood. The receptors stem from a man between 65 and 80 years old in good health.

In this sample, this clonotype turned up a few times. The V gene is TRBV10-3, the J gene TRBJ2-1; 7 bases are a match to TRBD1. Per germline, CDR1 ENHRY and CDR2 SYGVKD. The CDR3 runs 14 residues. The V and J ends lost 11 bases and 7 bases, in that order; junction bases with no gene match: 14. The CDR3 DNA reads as TGTGCCCTCAAAACCGGGACAGCGCCTAATGAGCAGTTCTTC. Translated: CALKTGTAPNEQFF.

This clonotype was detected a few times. CDR3 region: CASSEQGEAFF. In nucleotides, the CDR3 is TGCGCCAGCAGTGAACAGGGAGAAGCTTTCTTT. The rearrangement uses TRBV10-1 and TRBJ1-1, with D perhaps TRBD1 (6 bases). This CDR3 comprises 11 residues. The germline gives CDR1 WNHNN, CDR2 SYGVQD (reference sequence). The V end was cut by 3 bases, the J end by 8 bases, with 7 bases between.

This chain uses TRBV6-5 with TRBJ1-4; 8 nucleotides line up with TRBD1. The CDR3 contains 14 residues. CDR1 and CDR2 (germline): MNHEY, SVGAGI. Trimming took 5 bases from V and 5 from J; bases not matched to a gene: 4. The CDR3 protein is CASSDRGKNEKLFF. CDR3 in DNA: TGTGCCAGCAGTGACAGGGGAAAAAATGAAAAACTGTTTTTT.

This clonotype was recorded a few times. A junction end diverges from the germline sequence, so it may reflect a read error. The DNA for the CDR3 is TGTGCCAGCAGCCTGGGACTAGCGGGGATCAATGAGCAGTTCTTC. Protein sequence: CASSLGLAGINEQFF. This chain connects TRBV5-1 to TRBJ2-1; 13 positions agree with TRBD2. CDR1 is SGHRS and CDR2 is YFSETQ in the germline V gene. The CDR3 runs 15 residues. The whole variable domain, remainder taken from reference TRBV5-1 and TRBJ2-1, is KAGVTQTPRYLIKTRGQQVTLSCSPISGHRSVSWYQQTPGQGLQFLFEYFSETQRNKGNFPGRFSGRQFSNSRSEMNVSTLELGDSALYLCASSLGLAGINEQFFGPGTRLTVL.

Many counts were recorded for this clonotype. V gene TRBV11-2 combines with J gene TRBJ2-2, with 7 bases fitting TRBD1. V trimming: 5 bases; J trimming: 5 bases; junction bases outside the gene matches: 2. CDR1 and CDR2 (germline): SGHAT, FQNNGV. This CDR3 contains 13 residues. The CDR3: CASSPRGTGELFF. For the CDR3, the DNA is TGTGCCAGCAGCCCCAGGGGGACCGGGGAGCTGTTTTTT.

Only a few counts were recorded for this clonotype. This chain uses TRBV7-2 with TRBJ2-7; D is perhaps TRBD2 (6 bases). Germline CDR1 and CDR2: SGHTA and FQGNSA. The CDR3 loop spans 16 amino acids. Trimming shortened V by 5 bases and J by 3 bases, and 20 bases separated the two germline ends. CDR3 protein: CASSKSGPSEIYEQYV. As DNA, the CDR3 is TGTGCCAGCAGCAAGTCGGGGCCTAGCGAGATCTACGAGCAGTACGTC.

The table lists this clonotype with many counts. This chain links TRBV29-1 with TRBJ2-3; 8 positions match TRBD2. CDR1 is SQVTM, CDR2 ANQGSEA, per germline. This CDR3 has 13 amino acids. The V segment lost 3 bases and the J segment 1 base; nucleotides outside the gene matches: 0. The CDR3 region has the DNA TGCAGCGTTGAGACTAGCGGCACAGATACGCAGTATTTT. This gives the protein CSVETSGTDTQYF.

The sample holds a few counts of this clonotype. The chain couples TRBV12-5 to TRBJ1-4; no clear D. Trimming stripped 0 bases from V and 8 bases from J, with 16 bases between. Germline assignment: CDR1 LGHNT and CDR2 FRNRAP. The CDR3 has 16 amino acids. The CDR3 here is CASGLVRGRGEEKLFF. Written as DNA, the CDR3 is TGTGCTAGTGGTTTGGTACGAGGCCGCGGGGAGGAAAAACTGTTTTTT.

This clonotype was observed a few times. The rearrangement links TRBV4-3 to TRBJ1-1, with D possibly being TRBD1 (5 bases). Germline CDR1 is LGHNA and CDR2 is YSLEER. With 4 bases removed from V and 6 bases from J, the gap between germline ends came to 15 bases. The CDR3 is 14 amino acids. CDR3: CASSLLAGGAEAFF. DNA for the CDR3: TGCGCCAGCAGCCTACTGGCCGGGGGAGCTGAAGCTTTCTTT.

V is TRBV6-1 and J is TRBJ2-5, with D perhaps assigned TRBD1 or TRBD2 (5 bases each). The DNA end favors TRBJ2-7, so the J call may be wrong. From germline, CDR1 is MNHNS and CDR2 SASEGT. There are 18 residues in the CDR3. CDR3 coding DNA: TGTGCCAGCAGCTCGGAGGCAGGGTTGGCGCTGTCCCTATACGAGCAGTACGTC. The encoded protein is CASSSEAGLALSLYEQYV.

In nucleotides, the CDR3 is TGTGCCAGCAGTTACACTAGGGGGTTACAAGAGACCCAGTACTTC. As protein: CASSYTRGLQETQYF. This chain connects TRBV6-6 to TRBJ2-5; maybe TRBD1 (6 bases). The CDR3 is 15 residues long. Germline V gives CDR1 MNHNY, CDR2 SVGAGI (reference sequence). With 2 bases removed from V and 2 bases from J, the gap between germline ends came to 12 bases.

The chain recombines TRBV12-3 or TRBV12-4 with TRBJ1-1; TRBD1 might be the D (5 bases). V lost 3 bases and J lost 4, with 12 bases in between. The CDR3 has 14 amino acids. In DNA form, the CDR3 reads TGTGCCAGCAGTTTTGGGGGAGTAGGCACTGAAGCTTTCTTT. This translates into CASSFGGVGTEAFF.

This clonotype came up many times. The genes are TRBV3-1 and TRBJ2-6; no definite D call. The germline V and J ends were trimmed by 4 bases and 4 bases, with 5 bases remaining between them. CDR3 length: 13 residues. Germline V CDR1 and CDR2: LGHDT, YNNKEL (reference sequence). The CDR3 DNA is TGTGCCAGCAGCCCTTTGGGGGCCAACGTCCTGACTTTC. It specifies CASSPLGANVLTF.

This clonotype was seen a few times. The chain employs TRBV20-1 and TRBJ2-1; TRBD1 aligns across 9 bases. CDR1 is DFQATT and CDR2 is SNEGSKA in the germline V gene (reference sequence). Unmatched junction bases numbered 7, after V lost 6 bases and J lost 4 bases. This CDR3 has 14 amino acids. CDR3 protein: CSAGTGSGYNEQFF. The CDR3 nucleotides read TGCAGTGCGGGGACAGGGTCCGGGTACAATGAGCAGTTCTTC.

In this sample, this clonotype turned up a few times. In DNA, the CDR3 is TGCGCCAGCAGCTCCTACGGGGATCCCTACAATGAGCAGTTCTTC. Amino acids: CASSSYGDPYNEQFF. The chain uses TRBV5-1 and TRBJ2-1; possible D gene TRBD2, 5 bases. This CDR3 has 15 residues. Looked up from germline, CDR1 is SGHRS and CDR2 is YFSETQ. Between the trimmed V and J ends, which lost 3 bases and 2 bases, there was a span of 12 bases.

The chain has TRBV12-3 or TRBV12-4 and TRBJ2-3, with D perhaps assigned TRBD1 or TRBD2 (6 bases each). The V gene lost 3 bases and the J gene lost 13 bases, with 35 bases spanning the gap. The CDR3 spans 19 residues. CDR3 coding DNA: TGTGCCAGCAGTTTCCCCGCGGGACTGGAGGGGGTGAGAGCAGATGCGGAGTATTTT. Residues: CASSFPAGLEGVRADAEYF.

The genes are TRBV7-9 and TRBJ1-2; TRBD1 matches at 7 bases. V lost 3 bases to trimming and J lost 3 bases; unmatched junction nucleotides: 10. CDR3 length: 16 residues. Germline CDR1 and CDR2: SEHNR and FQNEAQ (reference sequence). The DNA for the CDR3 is TGTGCCAGCAGCTTCCTTACGACAGGGCGGGACTATGGCTACACCTTC. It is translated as CASSFLTTGRDYGYTF.

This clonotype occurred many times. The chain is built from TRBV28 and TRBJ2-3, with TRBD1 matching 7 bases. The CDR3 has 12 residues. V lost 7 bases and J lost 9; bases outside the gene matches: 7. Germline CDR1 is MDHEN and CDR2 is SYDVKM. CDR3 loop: CASTPPQGTQYF. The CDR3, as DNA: TGTGCCAGCACCCCGCCACAGGGGACGCAGTATTTT.

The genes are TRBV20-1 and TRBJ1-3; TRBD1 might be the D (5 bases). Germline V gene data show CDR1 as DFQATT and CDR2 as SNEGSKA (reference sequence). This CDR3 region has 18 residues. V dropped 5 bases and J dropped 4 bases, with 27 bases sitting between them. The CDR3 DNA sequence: TGCAGTGCTGAACAAATCAACCCGGGGCCCCTTCGAGGAAACACCATATATTTT. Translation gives CSAEQINPGPLRGNTIYF.

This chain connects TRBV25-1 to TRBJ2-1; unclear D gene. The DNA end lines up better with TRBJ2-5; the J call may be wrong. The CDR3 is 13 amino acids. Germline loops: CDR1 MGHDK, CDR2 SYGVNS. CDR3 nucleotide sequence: TGTGCCAGCAGTGCTCCGGGCCTCCCGATCCAGTACTTC. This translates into CASSAPGLPIQYF.

In DNA, the CDR3 is TGCAGCGTTCTTAGGGGGAGGGGCCGGGCTAATGAAAAACTGTTTTTT. This gives the protein CSVLRGRGRANEKLFF. The chain has TRBV29-1 and TRBJ1-4; D might be TRBD1 (6 bases). Between the trimmed V and J ends, which lost 5 bases and 3 bases, there was a span of 19 bases. The CDR3 runs to 16 residues. Germline V gene sequence: CDR1 SQVTM, CDR2 ANQGSEA. The complete variable domain, with remaining parts taken from reference TRBV29-1 and TRBJ1-4, reads SAVISQKPSRDICQRGTSLTIQCQVDSQVTMMFWYRQQPGQSLTLIATANQGSEATYESGFVIDKFPISRPNLTFSTLTVSNMSPEDSSIYLCSVLRGRGRANEKLFFGSGTQLSVL.